Following are 28 T cell receptor beta chains from one sample sequenced in a study of T and B cells in COVID-19 patients. TRB was amplified from around 250-500 ng of blood genomic DNA. TRB rearrangements were amplified by multiplex PCR with BIOMED2 TRB-A/B primers. Using its own MiXCR run on the multiplex PCR reads, TCRdb lists one record per CDR3 protein. The sample holds approximately 16,000 distinct CDR3 sequences; under 30% are singletons and the top ten take roughly 1.2%. Input material: blood. The receptors stem from a human donor who had recovered from COVID-19.

By share of the sample, this clonotype is medium-sized (0.01 to 0.1%). V gene TRBV19 combines with J gene TRBJ1-6; D not certain. The V gene's germline CDR1 is LNHDA and CDR2 SQIVND (reference sequence). The V end lost 4 bases, the J end lost 9 bases, and 10 bases lay between the germline ends. The CDR3 extends over 13 amino acids. The CDR3 loop reads CASSSRSFSPLHF. The CDR3 DNA reads TGTGCCAGTAGTAGCCGATCTTTTTCACCCCTCCACTTT.

The rearrangement joins TRBV30 to TRBJ1-1, with TRBD1 identical over 7 bases. Germline lookup yields CDR1 GTSNPN and CDR2 SVGIG (reference sequence). V lost 2 bases, J lost 1 base, and 7 bases stayed unmatched. The CDR3 runs 15 residues. DNA of the CDR3: TGTGCCTGGAGTCTCGGACAGGTCCAGAACACTGAAGCTTTCTTT. Protein sequence: CAWSLGQVQNTEAFF.

V usage is TRBV14 and J usage is TRBJ2-7, with D perhaps given as TRBD1 or TRBD2 (6 bases each). The CDR3 is made up of 17 amino acids. Trimming left V 1 base short and J 3 bases short, with 19 bases between. Germline CDR1 is SGHDN and CDR2 is FVKESK. Here the CDR3 reads CASSQGRGRSRRYEQYF. In DNA form, the CDR3 reads TGTGCCAGCAGCCAAGGAAGGGGGAGGTCGAGGCGCTACGAGCAGTACTTC.

This clonotype was recorded a few times. The chain combines TRBV5-6 with TRBJ1-1, with D hard to call. The CDR3 covers 11 residues. CDR1 and CDR2 from the germline V gene are SGHDT and YYEEEE. Trimming took 2 bases from V and 7 from J, leaving 6 bases between them. The CDR3 reads CASSFSIEAFF. The CDR3, as DNA: TGTGCCAGCAGCTTTAGCATTGAAGCTTTCTTT.

A few counts support this clonotype. This CDR3 is CAIRRDYSADTQYF. The CDR3 nucleotides read TGTGCCATCAGGAGGGACTACTCGGCAGATACGCAGTATTTT. J is TRBJ2-3 and V is TRBV10-3; 7 positions match TRBD2. V dropped 6 bases and J dropped 4; count of bases not matched to a gene: 7. Germline assignment: CDR1 ENHRY and CDR2 SYGVKD. The CDR3 is made up of 14 amino acids.

A note on this clonotype: At one boundary the junction diverges from the germline segment, which might be a read error. The chain employs TRBV5-5 and TRBJ1-5; the D gene is possibly TRBD1 (6 bases). This CDR3 region has 16 residues. CDR1 SGHKS and CDR2 YYEKEE come from the germline V gene (reference sequence). The CDR3 DNA sequence: TGCGCCAGCAGCCAGACCGTTGACAGGAGGAATCAGCCCCAGCATTTT. Translation gives CASSQTVDRRNQPQHF. The full variable domain, completed using reference TRBV5-5 and TRBJ1-5, is DAGVTQSPTHLIKTRGQQVTLRCSPISGHKSVSWYQQVLGQGPQFIFQYYEKEERGRGNFPDRFSARQFPNYSSELNVNALLLGDSALYLCASSQTVDRRNQPQHFGDGTRLSIL.

The chain uses TRBV6-5 and TRBJ1-1; D is ambiguous. V lost 0 bases and J 0 bases, leaving 14 bases between the germline ends. CDR1 and CDR2 from the germline V gene are MNHEY and SVGAGI. This CDR3 contains 17 residues. This chain's CDR3 is CASSYSIVATVNTEAFF. CDR3 in DNA: TGTGCCAGCAGTTACTCGATTGTAGCGACCGTGAACACTGAAGCTTTCTTT.

The chain links TRBV27 to TRBJ1-1; 7 nucleotides match TRBD1. CDR1 is MNHEY, CDR2 SMNVEV, per germline (reference sequence). V was clipped by 5 bases and J by 4 bases; unmatched bases: 7. This CDR3 spans 14 amino acids. Here the CDR3 reads CASSPLDRVTEAFF. CDR3 nucleotides: TGTGCCAGCAGTCCCTTAGACAGGGTCACTGAAGCTTTCTTT.

This clonotype is termed medium-sized (0.01 to 0.1%). V and J are TRBV29-1 and TRBJ1-4, with D perhaps matching TRBD1 (5 bases). Deletions cut 4 bases from V and 4 bases from J, with 10 bases between. CDR1 is SQVTM, CDR2 ANQGSEA, per germline. CDR3 size: 13 residues. CDR3 bases: TGCAGCGTTGGACGGGGGGGTAATGAAAAACTGTTTTTT. Translating it yields CSVGRGGNEKLFF.

The J gene is TRBJ1-2, the V gene TRBV6-2 or TRBV6-3; D may be TRBD1 (5 bases). CDR1 is MNHEY and CDR2 is SVGEGT in the germline V gene. Trimming stripped 10 bases from V and 8 bases from J, with 14 bases between. This CDR3 comprises 11 residues. CDR3 sequence: CATGARGGYTF. The CDR3 DNA reads TGTGCCACCGGGGCCCGGGGAGGCTACACCTTC.

In this sample, this clonotype turned up a few times. This sequence joins TRBV6-4 and TRBJ2-1; 10 bases agree with TRBD1. Germline V gives CDR1 MRHNA, CDR2 SNTAGT. The CDR3 is 15 amino acids. Trimming removed 4 bases from V and 3 bases from J; junction bases left unmatched: 3. The CDR3 nucleotides are TGTGCCAGCAGTGTGGGACAGGGGAGCTACAATGAGCAGTTCTTC. Translating gives CASSVGQGSYNEQFF.

This clonotype was seen more than once but under ten times. This rearrangement joins TRBV18 to TRBJ1-1; D is unresolved. Per the germline V gene, CDR1 is KGHSH and CDR2 is LQKENI. The V and J ends lost 6 bases and 2 bases respectively, with 7 bases between them. This CDR3 has 12 amino acids. The CDR3 DNA sequence: TGTGCCAGCTCTCCCGGCAACACTGAAGCTTTCTTT. This gives the protein CASSPGNTEAFF.

This clonotype was seen a handful of times. The chain joins TRBV6-1 to TRBJ2-1, with 9 bases fitting TRBD2. Germline V gene sequence: CDR1 MNHNS, CDR2 SASEGT. The CDR3 contains 18 residues. The trim removed 1 base at V and 2 bases at J, leaving 9 bases unmatched. In DNA form, the CDR3 reads TGTGCCAGCAGTGAAGGACCGACTAGCGGAGCCCCCTACAATGAGCAGTTCTTC. It translates to CASSEGPTSGAPYNEQFF.

This clonotype is medium-sized (0.01 to 0.1%) in the sample. The rearrangement joins TRBV5-6 to TRBJ2-3; 7 bases are shared with TRBD2. Trimming removed 7 bases from V and 0 bases from J; junction bases left unmatched: 5. Looked up from germline, CDR1 is SGHDT and CDR2 is YYEEEE. The CDR3 spans 14 residues. Written as DNA, the CDR3 is TGTGCCAGCGGGGGGGATCCAAGCACAGATACGCAGTATTTT. This sequence encodes CASGGDPSTDTQYF.

The chain couples TRBV6-5 to TRBJ2-2, with D possibly TRBD2 on 6 matching bases. The CDR3 has 15 residues. Per germline, CDR1 MNHEY and CDR2 SVGAGI. Between the trimmed V and J ends, which lost 0 bases and 1 base, there was a span of 6 bases. The CDR3 DNA follows: TGTGCCAGCAGTTACTCGGAGGGGAACACCGGGGAGCTGTTTTTT. This translates into CASSYSEGNTGELFF.

This clonotype was seen only a few times. The chain links TRBV6-5 to TRBJ1-2; 7 nucleotides match TRBD1. CDR1 is MNHEY, CDR2 SVGAGI, per germline. J lost 3 bases, V lost 6 bases, and 4 bases had no gene match. The CDR3 has 13 amino acids. In DNA form, the CDR3 reads TGTGCCAGCAGCCACGACAGGGACTATGGCTACACCTTC. Translation: CASSHDRDYGYTF.

This chain connects TRBV19 to TRBJ1-2; 7 bases are shared with TRBD1. Germline CDR1 LNHDA, CDR2 SQIVND (reference sequence). The junction had 14 bases not matched to a gene; V was cut back by 6 bases and J by 10 bases. The CDR3 loop spans 14 amino acids. CDR3 DNA sequence: TGTGCCAGTAGGACAGGGATTATAGGTGGCGACTACACCTTC. It yields the protein CASRTGIIGGDYTF.

V and J are TRBV24-1 and TRBJ2-7; the D gene is possibly TRBD1 (5 bases). Per the germline V gene, CDR1 is KGHDR and CDR2 is SFDVKD. CDR3 length equals 14 residues. V lost 3 bases to trimming and J lost 2 bases, with 10 bases between them. Here the CDR3 DNA reads TGTGCCACCAGTGATCTAGGACATCCCTACGAGCAGTACTTC. Translating it yields CATSDLGHPYEQYF.

In its sample, this clonotype was seen a few times. V gene TRBV6-6 combines with J gene TRBJ1-4, with a possible D match to TRBD1 (5 bases). Trimming removed 1 base at V and 6 bases at J, with 15 bases between. Germline assignment: CDR1 MNHNY and CDR2 SVGAGI (reference sequence). The CDR3 is made up of 16 amino acids. The CDR3 protein is CASSYFPGRQDEKLFF. CDR3 DNA: TGTGCCAGCAGTTACTTCCCGGGGCGGCAGGATGAAAAACTGTTTTTT.

This clonotype turned up a few times. The gene calls are TRBV12-3 or TRBV12-4 and TRBJ1-2, with D perhaps matching TRBD1 (5 bases). Deletions cut 5 bases from V and 9 bases from J, with 16 bases between. This CDR3 contains 13 residues. CDR3 DNA sequence: TGTGCCAGCAGTCCCCCGGGGGAGGATAGCTACACCTTC. It encodes CASSPPGEDSYTF.

The rearrangement links TRBV5-6 to TRBJ2-5, with TRBD2 matching 7 bases. The V gene end was trimmed by 0 bases and the J gene end by 1 base; junction bases not matched to a gene: 0. Germline CDR1 reads SGHDT; CDR2 reads YYEEEE. The CDR3 extends over 14 amino acids. CDR3 sequence: CASSLGGGQETQYF. CDR3 nucleotides: TGTGCCAGCAGCTTGGGGGGGGGCCAAGAGACCCAGTACTTC.

This clonotype was seen only a few times. This chain joins TRBV6-2 or TRBV6-3 and TRBJ1-1, with D unclear. V lost 5 bases and J lost 4, with 11 bases in between. Germline CDR1 is MNHEY and CDR2 is SVGEGT. The CDR3 extends over 13 amino acids. CDR3 nucleotides: TGTGCCAGCAGTCACGACGTCGCCACTGAAGCTTTCTTT. It encodes CASSHDVATEAFF.

Relative to its sample, this clonotype is medium-sized. The genes are TRBV27 and TRBJ2-1; the D is unclear. The CDR3 consists of 13 residues. The V gene's germline CDR1 is MNHEY and CDR2 SMNVEV (reference sequence). Between the trimmed V and J ends, which lost 4 bases and 6 bases, there was a span of 10 bases. DNA for the CDR3: TGTGCCAGCAGTTCCCGGACCATCAATGAGCAGTTCTTC. As protein: CASSSRTINEQFF.

This clonotype turned up a few times. V is TRBV10-3 and J is TRBJ2-5, with D perhaps TRBD2 (6 bases). The V gene lost 6 bases and the J gene lost 1 base, with 9 bases spanning the gap. This CDR3 is built from 13 residues. CDR1 and CDR2 from the germline V gene are ENHRY and SYGVKD. This CDR3 is CAISGDFQETQYF. The DNA of the CDR3 is TGTGCCATCAGCGGGGACTTCCAAGAGACCCAGTACTTC.

This clonotype qualifies as medium-sized (0.01 to 0.1%). The chain couples TRBV6-5 to TRBJ2-3; 11 bases fit TRBD2. Per the germline V gene, CDR1 is MNHEY and CDR2 is SVGAGI. The CDR3 extends over 17 amino acids. The junction had 5 bases not matched to a gene; V was cut back by 0 bases and J by 3 bases. The CDR3 sequence: CASSYSIAGGPTDTQYF. The CDR3 region has the DNA TGTGCCAGCAGTTACTCCATAGCGGGAGGGCCGACAGATACGCAGTATTTT.

The chain recombines TRBV6-2 or TRBV6-3 with TRBJ1-5; maybe TRBD1 (5 bases). This CDR3 region has 12 residues. The V gene lost 2 bases and the J gene lost 10 bases, with 9 bases spanning the gap. Germline V gene lookup returns CDR1 MNHEY and CDR2 SVGEGT. CDR3 region: CASSYGWDPQHF. The CDR3 DNA is TGTGCCAGCAGTTACGGGTGGGACCCCCAGCATTTT.

Here the CDR3 reads CASSGQGHEQYF. In DNA form, the CDR3 reads TGTGCCAGCAGTGGACAGGGTCACGAGCAGTACTTC. This chain connects TRBV6-1 to TRBJ2-7; TRBD1 matches 7 bases. The CDR3 consists of 12 residues. The germline CDR1 and CDR2 sequences are MNHNS and SASEGT. V gave up 4 bases and J gave up 5 bases; unmatched junction bases: 2.

Ten or more counts support this clonotype. The chain has TRBV15 and TRBJ2-1; D possibly matches TRBD1 or TRBD2 (5 bases each). CDR1 is LNHNV, CDR2 YYDKDF, per germline (reference sequence). This CDR3 spans 16 amino acids. The V end was cut by 0 bases, the J end by 9 bases, with 18 bases between. The chain's CDR3 is CATSRDLGRTPSEQFF. The DNA for the CDR3 is TGTGCCACCAGCAGAGATCTGGGACGCACCCCCAGTGAGCAGTTCTTC.